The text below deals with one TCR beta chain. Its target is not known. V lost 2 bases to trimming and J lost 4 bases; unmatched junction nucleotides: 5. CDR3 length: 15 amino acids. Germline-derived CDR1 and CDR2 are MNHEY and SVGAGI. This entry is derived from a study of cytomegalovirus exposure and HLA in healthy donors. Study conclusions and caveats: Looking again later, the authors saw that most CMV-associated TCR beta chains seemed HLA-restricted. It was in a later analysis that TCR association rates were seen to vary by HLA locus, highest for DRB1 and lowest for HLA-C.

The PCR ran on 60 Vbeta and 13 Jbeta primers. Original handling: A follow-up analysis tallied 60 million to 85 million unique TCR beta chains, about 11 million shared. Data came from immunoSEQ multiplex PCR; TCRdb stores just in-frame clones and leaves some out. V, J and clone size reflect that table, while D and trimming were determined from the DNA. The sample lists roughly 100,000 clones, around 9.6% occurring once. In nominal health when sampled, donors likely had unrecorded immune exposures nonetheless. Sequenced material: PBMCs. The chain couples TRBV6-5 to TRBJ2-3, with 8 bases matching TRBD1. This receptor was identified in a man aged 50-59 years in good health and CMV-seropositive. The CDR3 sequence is CASSYRSGGSDTQYF. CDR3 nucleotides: TGTGCCAGCAGTTACCGGTCAGGGGGCTCAGATACGCAGTATTTT.